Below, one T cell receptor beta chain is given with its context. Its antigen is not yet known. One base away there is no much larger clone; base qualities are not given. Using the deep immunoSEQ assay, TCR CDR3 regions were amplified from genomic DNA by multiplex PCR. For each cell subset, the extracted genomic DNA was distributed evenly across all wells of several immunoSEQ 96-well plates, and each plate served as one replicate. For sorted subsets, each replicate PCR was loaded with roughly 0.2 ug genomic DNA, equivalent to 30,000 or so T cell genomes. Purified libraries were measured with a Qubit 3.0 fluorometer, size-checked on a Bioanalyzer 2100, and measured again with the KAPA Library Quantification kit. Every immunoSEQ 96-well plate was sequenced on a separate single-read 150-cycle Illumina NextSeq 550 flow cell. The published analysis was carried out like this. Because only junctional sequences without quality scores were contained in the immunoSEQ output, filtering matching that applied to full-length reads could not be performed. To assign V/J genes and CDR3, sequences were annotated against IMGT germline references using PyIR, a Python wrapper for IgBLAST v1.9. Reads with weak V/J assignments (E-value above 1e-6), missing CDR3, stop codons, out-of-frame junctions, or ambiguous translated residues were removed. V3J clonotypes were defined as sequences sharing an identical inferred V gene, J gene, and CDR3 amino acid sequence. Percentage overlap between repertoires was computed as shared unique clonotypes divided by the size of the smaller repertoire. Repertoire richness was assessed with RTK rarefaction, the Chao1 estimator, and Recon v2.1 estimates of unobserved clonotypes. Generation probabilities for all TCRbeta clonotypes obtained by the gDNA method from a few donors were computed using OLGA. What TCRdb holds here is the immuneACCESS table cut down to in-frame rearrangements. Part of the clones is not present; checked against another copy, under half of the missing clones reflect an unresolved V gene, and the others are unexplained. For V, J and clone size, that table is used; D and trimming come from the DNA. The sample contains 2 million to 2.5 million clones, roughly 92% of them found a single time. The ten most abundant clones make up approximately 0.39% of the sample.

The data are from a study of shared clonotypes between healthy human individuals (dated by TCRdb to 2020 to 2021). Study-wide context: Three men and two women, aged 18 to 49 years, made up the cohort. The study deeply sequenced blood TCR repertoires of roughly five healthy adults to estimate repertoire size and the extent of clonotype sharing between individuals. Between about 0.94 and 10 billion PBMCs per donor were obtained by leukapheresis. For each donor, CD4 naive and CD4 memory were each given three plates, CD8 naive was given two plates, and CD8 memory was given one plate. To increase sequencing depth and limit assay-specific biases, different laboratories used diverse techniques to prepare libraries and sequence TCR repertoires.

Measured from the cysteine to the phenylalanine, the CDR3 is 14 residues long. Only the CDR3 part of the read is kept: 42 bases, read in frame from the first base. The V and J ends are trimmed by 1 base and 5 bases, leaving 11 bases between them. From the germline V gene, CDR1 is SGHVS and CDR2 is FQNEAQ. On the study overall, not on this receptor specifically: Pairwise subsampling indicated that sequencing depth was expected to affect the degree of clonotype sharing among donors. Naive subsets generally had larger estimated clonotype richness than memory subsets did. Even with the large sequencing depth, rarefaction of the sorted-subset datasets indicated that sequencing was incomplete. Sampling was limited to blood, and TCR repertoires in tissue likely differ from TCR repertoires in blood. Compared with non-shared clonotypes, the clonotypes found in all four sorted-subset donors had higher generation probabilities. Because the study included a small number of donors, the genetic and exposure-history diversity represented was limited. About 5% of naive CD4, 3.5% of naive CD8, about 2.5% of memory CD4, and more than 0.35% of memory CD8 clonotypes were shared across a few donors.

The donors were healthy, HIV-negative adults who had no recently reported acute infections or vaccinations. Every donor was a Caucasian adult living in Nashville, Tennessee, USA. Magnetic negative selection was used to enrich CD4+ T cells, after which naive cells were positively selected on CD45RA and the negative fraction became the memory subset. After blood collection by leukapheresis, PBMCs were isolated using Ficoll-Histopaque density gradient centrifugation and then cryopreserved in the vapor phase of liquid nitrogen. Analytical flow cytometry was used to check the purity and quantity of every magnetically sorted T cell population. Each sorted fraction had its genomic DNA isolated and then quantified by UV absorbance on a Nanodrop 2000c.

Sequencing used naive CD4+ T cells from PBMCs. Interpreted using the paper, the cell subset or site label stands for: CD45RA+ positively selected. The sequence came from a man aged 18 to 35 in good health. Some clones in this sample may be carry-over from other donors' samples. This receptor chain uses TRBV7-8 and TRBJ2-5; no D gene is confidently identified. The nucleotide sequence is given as TGTGCCAGCAGCTTAGGGGTTGCTACGGAGACCCAGTACTTC. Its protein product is CASSLGVATETQYF.